This paragraph reports one T cell receptor beta chain. Its antigen is currently not known. The record has no base qualities; no much larger clone is one base away. These data originate in a study of OX40 agonist ivuxolimab in advanced cancers. For context, the study as a whole: The costimulatory receptor OX40 (CD134) was targeted by ivuxolimab, a fully human IgG2 agonistic monoclonal antibody. The paper describes the monotherapy dose-escalation part (N ≈ 49 patients) of the phase I trial of ivuxolimab. Patients were allowed to have had prior anti-PD-1, anti-PD-L1 or anti-CTLA-4 therapy, and approximately 40% of the dose-escalation patients had been treated with checkpoint inhibitors. Intravenous ivuxolimab was administered to patients every 2 weeks at six dose levels: 0.01, 0.1, 0.3, 1.5, 3 and 10 mg/kg. The dose-escalation cohort was roughly 87% male with a mean age of approximately 59 years, ranging from roughly 23 to 90. Among the approximately 50 dose-escalation patients, roughly 20 had hepatocellular carcinoma, 15 or so melanoma, 9 renal cell carcinoma and 9 head and neck cancer. Partial responses occurred in three dose-escalation patients: two with cutaneous melanoma and one with hepatocellular carcinoma. The point of sequencing TCRbeta in the periphery was to test whether ivuxolimab changed TCR sequence diversity and drove clonal T-cell expansion. Overall study results and their limits: The antigen specificity of the clonally expanded peripheral T cells was not determined. After ivuxolimab, more expanded clones were found on average in CD8+ T cells than in CD4+ T cells. At doses of 0.1 to 3.0 mg/kg, clonal expansion of both CD4+ and CD8+ blood T cells was observed from baseline to week 6. Low levels of normalized T-cell clonal expansion were also seen in some nonresponding patients. Partial responders in the 0.1-3.0 mg/kg groups had among the lowest normalized peripheral clonal expansion, especially among CD8+ T cells.

V is clipped by 6 bases and J by 1 base, and the sequence between their germline boundaries is 15 bases long. Looking up the germline V gene yields CDR1 MNHEY and CDR2 SVGAGI. The cysteine opens and the phenylalanine closes a CDR3 of 15 amino acids. Kept here is only the CDR3 DNA, which spans 45 bases and is read in frame from base 1. For sequencing of the TCRbeta CDR3 region, genomic DNA was extracted from the sorted cells. The immunoSEQ Assay was used for sequencing of TCRbeta CDR3 regions. TCRdb obtained this table from immuneACCESS and retained in-frame rearrangements with V and J assigned. These tables miss some clones; where compared with another copy, unresolved V genes account for less than half of the shortfall, and the remainder is unexplained. The sample table records 70,000 to 95,000 clones; 85% to 95% of these occur just once. Together, the top ten hold around 2.5% of the sample. The trial excluded patients who had a history of autoimmune disease or were on systemic immunosuppression. In every dose cohort, peripheral blood was drawn for TCR sequencing at baseline, cycle 4 day 1, and cycle 7 day 1. Samples came from an open-label, multicenter, first-in-human phase I dose-escalation trial of ivuxolimab. Adults with locally advanced or metastatic melanoma, renal cell carcinoma, hepatocellular carcinoma or head and neck squamous cell carcinoma were enrolled in the trial. Before TCR sequencing, CD4+ T cells and CD8+ T cells from peripheral blood were sorted into separate populations.

This clonotype was sampled from an adult with an advanced solid tumor such as melanoma, head and neck, liver or kidney cancer. The rearrangement combines TRBV6-5 with TRBJ1-1; the D gene is not confidently resolved. This specimen consisted of CD4+ or CD8+ T cells sorted from blood, obtained in a trial of the OX40 agonist ivuxolimab. In nucleotide form, the sequence is TGTGCCAGCAGCCCCCCTCCGGAGGGGAACACTGAAGCTTTCTTT. This translates into CASSPPPEGNTEAFF.